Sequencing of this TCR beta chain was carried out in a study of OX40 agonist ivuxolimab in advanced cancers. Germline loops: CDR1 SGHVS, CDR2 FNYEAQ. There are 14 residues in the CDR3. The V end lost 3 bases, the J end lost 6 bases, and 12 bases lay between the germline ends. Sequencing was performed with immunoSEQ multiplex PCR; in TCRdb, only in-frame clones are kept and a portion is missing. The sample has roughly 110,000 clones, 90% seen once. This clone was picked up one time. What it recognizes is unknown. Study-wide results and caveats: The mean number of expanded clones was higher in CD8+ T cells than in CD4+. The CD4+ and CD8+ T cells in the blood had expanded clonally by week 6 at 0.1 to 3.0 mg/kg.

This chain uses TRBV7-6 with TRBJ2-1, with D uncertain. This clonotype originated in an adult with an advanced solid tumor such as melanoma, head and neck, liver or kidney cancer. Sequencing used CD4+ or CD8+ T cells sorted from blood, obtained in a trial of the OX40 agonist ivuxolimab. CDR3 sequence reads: CASSFGLKGNEQFF. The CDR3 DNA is TGTGCCAGCAGCTTCGGGCTAAAGGGCAATGAGCAGTTCTTC.